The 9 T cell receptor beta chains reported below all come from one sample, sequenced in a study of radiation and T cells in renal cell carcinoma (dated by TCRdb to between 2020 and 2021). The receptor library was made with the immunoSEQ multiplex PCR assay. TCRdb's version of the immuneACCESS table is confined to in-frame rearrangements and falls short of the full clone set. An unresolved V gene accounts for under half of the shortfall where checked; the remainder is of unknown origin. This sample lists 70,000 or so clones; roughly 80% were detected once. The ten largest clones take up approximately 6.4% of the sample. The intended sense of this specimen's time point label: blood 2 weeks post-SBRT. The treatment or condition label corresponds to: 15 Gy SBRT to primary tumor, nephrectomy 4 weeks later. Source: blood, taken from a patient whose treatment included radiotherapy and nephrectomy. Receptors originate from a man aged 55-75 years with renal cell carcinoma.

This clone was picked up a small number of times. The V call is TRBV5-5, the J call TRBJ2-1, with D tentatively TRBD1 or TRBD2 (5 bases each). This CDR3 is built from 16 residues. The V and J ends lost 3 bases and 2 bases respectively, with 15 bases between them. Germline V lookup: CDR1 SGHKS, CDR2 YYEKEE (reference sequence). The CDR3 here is CASSWAVGTTYNEQFF. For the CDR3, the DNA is TGTGCCAGCAGCTGGGCCGTGGGGACCACCTACAATGAGCAGTTCTTC.

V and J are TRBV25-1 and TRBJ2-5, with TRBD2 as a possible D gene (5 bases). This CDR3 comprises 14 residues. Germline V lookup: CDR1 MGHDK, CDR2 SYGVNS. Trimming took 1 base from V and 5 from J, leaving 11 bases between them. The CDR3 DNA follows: TGTGCCAGCAGTGAATGGAGGAGGACGGAGACCCAGTACTTC. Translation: CASSEWRRTETQYF.

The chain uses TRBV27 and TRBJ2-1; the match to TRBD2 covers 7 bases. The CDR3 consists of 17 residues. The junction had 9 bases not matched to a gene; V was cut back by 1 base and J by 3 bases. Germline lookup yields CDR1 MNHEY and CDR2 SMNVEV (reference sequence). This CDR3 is CASSLWASGSLYNEQFF. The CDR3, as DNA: TGTGCCAGCAGTTTATGGGCTAGCGGTTCTCTCTACAATGAGCAGTTCTTC.

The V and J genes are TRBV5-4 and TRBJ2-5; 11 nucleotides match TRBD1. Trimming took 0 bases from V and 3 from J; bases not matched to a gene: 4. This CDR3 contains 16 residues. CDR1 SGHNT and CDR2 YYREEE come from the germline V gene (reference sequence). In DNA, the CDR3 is TGTGCCAGCAGCTTGGGCGGGACAGGGGGAAAAGAGACCCAGTACTTC. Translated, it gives CASSLGGTGGKETQYF.

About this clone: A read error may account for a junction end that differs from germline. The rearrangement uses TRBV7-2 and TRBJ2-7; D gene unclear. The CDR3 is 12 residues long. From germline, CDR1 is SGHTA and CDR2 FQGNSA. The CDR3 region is CASSLGQTVRVF. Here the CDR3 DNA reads TGTGCCAGCAGCTTAGGCCAGACGGTACGAGTCTTC.

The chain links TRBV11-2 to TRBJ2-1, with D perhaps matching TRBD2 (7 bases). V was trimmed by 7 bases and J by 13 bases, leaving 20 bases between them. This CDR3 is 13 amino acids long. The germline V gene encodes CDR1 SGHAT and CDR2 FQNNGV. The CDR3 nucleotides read TGTGCCAGCACTAGGGGGGAGGGCTTATTACAGTTCTTC. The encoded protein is CASTRGEGLLQFF. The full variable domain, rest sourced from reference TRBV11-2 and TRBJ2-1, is EAGVAQSPRYKIIEKRQSVAFWCNPISGHATLYWYQQILGQGPKLLIQFQNNGVVDDSQLPKDRFSAERLKGVDSTLKIQPAKLEDSAVYLCASTRGEGLLQFFGPGTRLTVL.

The DNA of the CDR3 is TGTGCCAGCAGCTTGGGTGCCGTGGGACAGGGGGCTAGGGAGCAGTACTTC. Its protein product is CASSLGAVGQGAREQYF. This sequence joins TRBV5-6 and TRBJ2-7, with TRBD1 identical over 12 bases. The CDR3 is made up of 17 amino acids. Germline CDR1 and CDR2: SGHDT and YYEEEE. With 0 bases clipped from V and 7 bases from J, the junction kept 11 bases outside the gene matches.

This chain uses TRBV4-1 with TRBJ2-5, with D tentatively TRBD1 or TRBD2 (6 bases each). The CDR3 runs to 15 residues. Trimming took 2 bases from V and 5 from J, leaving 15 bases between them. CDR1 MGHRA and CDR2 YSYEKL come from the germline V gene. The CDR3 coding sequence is TGCGCCAGCAGCCAACCGACAGGAGGGAGTGAGACCCAGTACTTC. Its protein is CASSQPTGGSETQYF.

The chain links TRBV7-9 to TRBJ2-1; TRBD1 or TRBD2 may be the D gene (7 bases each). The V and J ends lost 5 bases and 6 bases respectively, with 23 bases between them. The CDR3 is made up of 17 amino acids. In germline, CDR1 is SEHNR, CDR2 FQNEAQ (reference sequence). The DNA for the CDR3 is TGTGCCAGCAGCCAGGGGGGACTACCTATTTCTTCCAATGAGCAGTTCTTC. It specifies CASSQGGLPISSNEQFF.